This entry lists 17 T cell receptor beta chains sequenced from one sample in a study of sequential checkpoint blockade in melanoma. The sample's treatment: randomized to nivolumab then ipilimumab (arm A) or the reverse (arm B). Repertoires were generated with immunoSEQ multiplex PCR, while TCRdb's copy carries only in-frame clones and drops some. The sample has 10,000 or so clones, roughly 25% seen once. The specimen comprised tumor tissue (inferred from file names), sampled from a patient given nivolumab and ipilimumab in sequence. Receptors originate from a human donor with melanoma.

This clone has just a few counts. This chain connects TRBV19 to TRBJ1-1; D is unclear. The CDR3 covers 12 residues. The germline V gene has CDR1 LNHDA and CDR2 SQIVND (reference sequence). Trimming left V 4 bases short and J 6 bases short, with 9 bases between. CDR3 region: CASSKEGAEAFF. The CDR3 DNA is TGTGCCAGTAGTAAAGAAGGCGCTGAAGCTTTCTTT. The complete variable domain, with remaining parts taken from reference TRBV19 and TRBJ1-1, reads DGGITQSPKYLFRKEGQNVTLSCEQNLNHDAMYWYRQDPGQGLRLIYYSQIVNDFQKGDIAEGYSVSREKKESFPLTVTSAQKNPTAFYLCASSKEGAEAFFGQGTRLTVV.

This chain uses TRBV5-1 with TRBJ2-2; D is unresolved. The CDR3 totals 15 residues. V lost 3 bases and J 3 bases, leaving 12 bases between the germline ends. The germline gives CDR1 SGHRS, CDR2 YFSETQ. The CDR3 loop is CASSSTDGHTGELFF. The CDR3 nucleotides are TGCGCCAGCAGCTCCACGGACGGTCACACCGGGGAGCTGTTTTTT.

The genes are TRBV19 and TRBJ1-1, with 10 bases fitting TRBD1. V was pared by 5 bases and J by 5 bases, with 11 bases of the junction left unmatched. Germline lookup yields CDR1 LNHDA and CDR2 SQIVND (reference sequence). CDR3 length: 16 residues. The CDR3 sequence is CASSVGQGWSTTEAFF. In nucleotides, the CDR3 is TGTGCCAGTAGTGTGGGACAGGGGTGGTCTACGACTGAAGCTTTCTTT.

The chain has TRBV15 and TRBJ2-1, with TRBD2 matching over 9 bases. The V gene's germline CDR1 is LNHNV and CDR2 YYDKDF (reference sequence). Trimming removed 2 bases from V and 0 bases from J; junction bases left unmatched: 11. The CDR3 loop spans 19 amino acids. This CDR3 is CATSRPGTSIQSSYNEQFF. The CDR3 region has the DNA TGTGCCACCAGCAGACCCGGGACTAGCATTCAGAGCTCCTACAATGAGCAGTTCTTC.

This clone was counted many times. The V and J genes are TRBV11-1 and TRBJ2-1; D is ambiguous. From germline, CDR1 is SGHAT and CDR2 FQDESV (reference sequence). The CDR3 extends over 16 amino acids. The V gene lost 4 bases and the J gene lost 4 bases, with 17 bases spanning the gap. CDR3 sequence (DNA): TGTGCCAGCAGCTCCGCGCAAGGGCGCAGTTACAATGAGCAGTTCTTC. As protein: CASSSAQGRSYNEQFF.

V and J are TRBV30 and TRBJ1-3, with unresolved D. Germline CDR1 is GTSNPN and CDR2 is SVGIG (reference sequence). V was cut by 5 bases and J by 3 bases, with 11 bases left in between. CDR3 length equals 13 residues. CDR3 in DNA: TGTGCCTGGCCGGGGTGGTTTGGAAACACCATATATTTT. This encodes CAWPGWFGNTIYF.

This sequence joins TRBV5-1 and TRBJ2-3, with D unclear. The germline gives CDR1 SGHRS, CDR2 YFSETQ. There are 15 residues in the CDR3. V shed 4 bases and J shed 2 bases, with 14 bases lying between them. CDR3 nucleotides: TGCGCCAGCAGCCTCGCCCCAGCGCTCACAGATACGCAGTATTTT. This gives the protein CASSLAPALTDTQYF. Based on the CDR3 plus reference TRBV5-1 and TRBJ2-3, the full variable domain is KAGVTQTPRYLIKTRGQQVTLSCSPISGHRSVSWYQQTPGQGLQFLFEYFSETQRNKGNFPGRFSGRQFSNSRSEMNVSTLELGDSALYLCASSLAPALTDTQYFGPGTRLTVL.

CDR3 DNA sequence: TGCGCCAGCAGCGCCCTCAGACATCCCAACACCGGGGAGCTGTTTTTT. Amino acid sequence: CASSALRHPNTGELFF. The rearrangement links TRBV10-2 to TRBJ2-2; D uncertain. The CDR3 totals 16 residues. V shed 6 bases and J shed 2 bases, with 16 bases lying between them. The germline V gene encodes CDR1 WSHSY and CDR2 SAAADI.

The J gene is TRBJ1-1, the V gene TRBV6-8; D uncertain. Germline CDR1 is MNHGY and CDR2 is SAAAGT. The CDR3 consists of 12 residues. Trimming took off 6 bases at V and 7 bases at J, with 12 bases between the two ends. The CDR3 protein is CASSTGMHEAFF. The CDR3 DNA follows: TGTGCCAGCAGCACGGGGATGCATGAAGCTTTCTTT.

The rearrangement links TRBV5-1 to TRBJ2-5; 7 positions match TRBD1. V lost 3 bases and J lost 1; bases outside the gene matches: 6. Germline loops: CDR1 SGHRS, CDR2 YFSETQ. CDR3 length equals 15 residues. CDR3 in amino acids: CASSSGTAAQETQYF. CDR3 DNA: TGCGCCAGCAGCTCAGGGACAGCAGCCCAAGAGACCCAGTACTTC.

The V and J genes are TRBV5-1 and TRBJ2-2, with D maybe TRBD2 (7 bases). Trimming pared 3 bases from V and 3 bases from J, leaving 15 bases between. CDR3 length equals 16 residues. CDR1 and CDR2 (germline): SGHRS, YFSETQ. CDR3 loop: CASSSGGGGYTGELFF. The CDR3 region has the DNA TGCGCCAGCAGCTCCGGTGGCGGGGGCTACACCGGGGAGCTGTTTTTT. Combining the CDR3 with reference TRBV5-1 and TRBJ2-2 gives the whole variable domain KAGVTQTPRYLIKTRGQQVTLSCSPISGHRSVSWYQQTPGQGLQFLFEYFSETQRNKGNFPGRFSGRQFSNSRSEMNVSTLELGDSALYLCASSSGGGGYTGELFFGEGSRLTVL.

This clone appeared a few times. The chain combines TRBV28 with TRBJ1-5, with 7 bases aligning to TRBD1. Trimming took 5 bases from V and 2 from J; bases not matched to a gene: 9. CDR3 size: 16 residues. CDR1 is MDHEN, CDR2 SYDVKM, per germline. The CDR3 DNA reads as TGTGCCAGCAGTCCGGGACAGAATCTTGGCAATCAGCCCCAGCATTTT. Translated: CASSPGQNLGNQPQHF. The full variable domain, rest sourced from reference TRBV28 and TRBJ1-5, is DVKVTQSSRYLVKRTGEKVFLECVQDMDHENMFWYRQDPGLGLRLIYFSYDVKMKEKGDIPEGYSVSREKKERFSLILESASTNQTSMYLCASSPGQNLGNQPQHFGDGTRLSIL.

A few counts support this clone. The rearrangement uses TRBV6-8 and TRBJ2-2, with unresolved D. From germline, CDR1 is MNHGY and CDR2 SAAAGT. The CDR3 spans 14 residues. Deletions cut 7 bases from V and 2 bases from J, with 11 bases between. In DNA, the CDR3 is TGTGCCAGCACCAGGCAACCAAACACCGGGGAGCTGTTTTTT. Its protein product is CASTRQPNTGELFF.

This clone has just a few counts. The gene calls are TRBV28 and TRBJ1-1; 10 nucleotides align to TRBD1. Unmatched junction bases numbered 8, after V lost 4 bases and J lost 3 bases. CDR3 length: 16 amino acids. Germline V CDR1 and CDR2: MDHEN, SYDVKM. CDR3 in amino acids: CASSSTGGATDTEAFF. The DNA of the CDR3 is TGTGCCAGCAGTTCGACAGGGGGCGCAACGGACACTGAAGCTTTCTTT.

The chain couples TRBV10-2 to TRBJ1-2, with TRBD1 matching 9 bases. The CDR3 has 13 residues. Germline-derived CDR1 and CDR2 are WSHSY and SAAADI. V was pared by 8 bases and J by 2 bases, with 3 bases of the junction left unmatched. The DNA for the CDR3 is TGCGCCAGCCTGGGGACAGGGAACTATGGCTACACCTTC. Translation gives CASLGTGNYGYTF.

This sequence joins TRBV19 and TRBJ1-5, with D possibly TRBD1 on 6 matching bases. V dropped 4 bases and J dropped 9 bases, with 19 bases sitting between them. Looked up from germline, CDR1 is LNHDA and CDR2 is SQIVND (reference sequence). The CDR3 totals 15 residues. The CDR3 region has the DNA TGTGCCAGTAGTACCTACAGGGATCAGTTAATGCCCCAGCATTTT. Protein: CASSTYRDQLMPQHF.

V gene TRBV10-1 combines with J gene TRBJ2-1; TRBD1 might be the D (5 bases). The CDR3 is 11 residues long. Trimming pared 6 bases from V and 6 bases from J, leaving 6 bases between. The germline V gene encodes CDR1 WNHNN and CDR2 SYGVQD (reference sequence). The DNA for the CDR3 is TGCGCCAGCAGCCAGGGCAATGAGCAGTTCTTC. Encoded protein: CASSQGNEQFF.